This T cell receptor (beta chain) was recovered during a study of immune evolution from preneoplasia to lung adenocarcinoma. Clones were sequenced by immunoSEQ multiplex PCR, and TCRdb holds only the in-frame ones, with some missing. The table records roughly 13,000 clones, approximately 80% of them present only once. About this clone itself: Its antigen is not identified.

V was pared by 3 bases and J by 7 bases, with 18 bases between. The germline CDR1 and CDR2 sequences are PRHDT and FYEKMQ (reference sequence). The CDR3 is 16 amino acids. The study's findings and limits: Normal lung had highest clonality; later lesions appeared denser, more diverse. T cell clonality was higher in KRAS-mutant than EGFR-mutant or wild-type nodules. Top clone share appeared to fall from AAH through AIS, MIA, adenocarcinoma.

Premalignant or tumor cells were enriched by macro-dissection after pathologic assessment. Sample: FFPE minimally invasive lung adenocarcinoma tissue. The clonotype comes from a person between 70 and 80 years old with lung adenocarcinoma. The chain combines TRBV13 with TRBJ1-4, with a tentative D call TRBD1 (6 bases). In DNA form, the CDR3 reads TGTGCCAGCAGCTTCTCACCGGAACAGGGTGGTGAAAAACTGTTTTTT. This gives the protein CASSFSPEQGGEKLFF.